This is a list of T cell receptor beta chains from one sample in a study of somatic mutations in cytotoxic T cells in rheumatoid arthritis. Assay used: immunoSEQ multiplex PCR; TCRdb lists only in-frame clones, some missing. The sample carries approximately 33,000 clones, approximately 80% recorded once. The specimen was CD8+ T cells sorted from blood. These receptors came from a man aged 40-55 years in good health. CDR3s include the opening cysteine and the closing phenylalanine or tryptophan. Fields, in order: D gene, J gene, V gene, clone size, CDR3 DNA, CDR3 protein. A D gene is named only where the DNA matches it firmly. Rows give clone size only sometimes, using once, few, many, or a class for an expanded clone.

D gene: .; J gene: TRBJ2-3; V gene: TRBV28; clone size: .; CDR3 DNA: TGTGCCAGCACCCCCGGAATAGCCCGATCCACAGATACGCAGTATTTT; CDR3 protein: CASTPGIARSTDTQYF
D gene: .; J gene: TRBJ2-1; V gene: TRBV11-2; clone size: .; CDR3 DNA: TGTGCCAGCAGCTTAGCGGCAGGAATACTCAATGAGCAGTTCTTC; CDR3 protein: CASSLAAGILNEQFF
D gene: .; J gene: TRBJ2-2; V gene: TRBV19; clone size: .; CDR3 DNA: TGTGCCAGTAATTGGGGACAATACACCGGGGAGCTGTTTTTT; CDR3 protein: CASNWGQYTGELFF
D gene: .; J gene: TRBJ1-2; V gene: TRBV7-9; clone size: .; CDR3 DNA: TGTGCCAGCAGCTTAGCGGGGGGCGCCGGCTATGGCTACACCTTC; CDR3 protein: CASSLAGGAGYGYTF
D gene: .; J gene: TRBJ1-2; V gene: TRBV29-1; clone size: .; CDR3 DNA: TGCAGCGTTGAAGGTTTTGCGGGGGGCGCGCACTATGGCTACACCTTC; CDR3 protein: CSVEGFAGGAHYGYTF
D gene: TRBD2; J gene: TRBJ2-1; V gene: TRBV4-3; clone size: .; CDR3 DNA: TGCGCCAGCAGCCAAAGGAGCGGGGACTACAATGAGCAGTTCTTC; CDR3 protein: CASSQRSGDYNEQFF
D gene: .; J gene: TRBJ2-7; V gene: TRBV27; clone size: .; CDR3 DNA: TGTGCCAGCGGGCAGGGTTCCTACGAGCAGTACTTC; CDR3 protein: CASGQGSYEQYF
D gene: .; J gene: TRBJ2-2; V gene: TRBV9; clone size: .; CDR3 DNA: TGTGCCAGCAGCGTAGCGGCGAACACCGGGGAGCTGTTTTTT; CDR3 protein: CASSVAANTGELFF
D gene: TRBD2; J gene: TRBJ2-7; V gene: TRBV5-1; clone size: once; CDR3 DNA: TGCGCCAGCAGCTGGACCCCTAGCGGGAGCTCCTACGAGCAGTACTTC; CDR3 protein: CASSWTPSGSSYEQYF
D gene: .; J gene: TRBJ1-4; V gene: TRBV2; clone size: .; CDR3 DNA: TGTGCCAGCAGCACCCCCGCTGGGAAGGGGACAACTAATGAAAAACTGTTTTTT; CDR3 protein: CASSTPAGKGTTNEKLFF
D gene: TRBD1; J gene: TRBJ1-2; V gene: TRBV30; clone size: .; CDR3 DNA: TGTGCCTGGAGTGTAATTGCCGGGACAGGGAGCGGCTACACCTTC; CDR3 protein: CAWSVIAGTGSGYTF
D gene: .; J gene: TRBJ1-1; V gene: TRBV6-5; clone size: .; CDR3 DNA: TGTGCCAGCAGAGGACTCAACCTGAACACTGAAGCTTTCTTT; CDR3 protein: CASRGLNLNTEAFF
D gene: TRBD1; J gene: TRBJ2-7; V gene: TRBV7-2; clone size: .; CDR3 DNA: TGTGCCAGCAGCGACTTGGGACAGGGTGTCGGCTACGAGCAGTACTTC; CDR3 protein: CASSDLGQGVGYEQYF
D gene: .; J gene: TRBJ2-7; V gene: TRBV4-1; clone size: .; CDR3 DNA: TGCGCCAGCAGCCCAGAGGCTAGCTCCTACGAGCAGTACTTC; CDR3 protein: CASSPEASSYEQYF
D gene: TRBD1; J gene: TRBJ1-5; V gene: TRBV10-2; clone size: .; CDR3 DNA: TGCGCCAGCAGTGGTGCCCGGGACAGGGGGAGCAATCAGCCCCAGCATTTT; CDR3 protein: CASSGARDRGSNQPQHF
D gene: .; J gene: TRBJ2-7; V gene: TRBV28; clone size: .; CDR3 DNA: TGTGCCAGCAGCCCCGAATTACGGGAGCAGTACTTC; CDR3 protein: CASSPELREQYF
D gene: .; J gene: TRBJ2-3; V gene: TRBV7-9; clone size: .; CDR3 DNA: TGTGCCAGCAGCTTGGACTGGGGAAAAGCGCAGTATTTT; CDR3 protein: CASSLDWGKAQYF